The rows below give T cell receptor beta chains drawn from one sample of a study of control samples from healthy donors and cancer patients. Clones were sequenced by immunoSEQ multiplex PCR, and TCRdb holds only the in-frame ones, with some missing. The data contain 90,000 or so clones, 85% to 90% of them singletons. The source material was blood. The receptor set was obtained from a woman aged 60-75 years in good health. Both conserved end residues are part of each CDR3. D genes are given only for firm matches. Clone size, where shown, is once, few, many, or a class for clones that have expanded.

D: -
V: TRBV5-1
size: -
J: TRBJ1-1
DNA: TGCGCCAGCAGCCCAGGTCCCATGAACACTGAAGCTTTCTTT
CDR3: CASSPGPMNTEAFF

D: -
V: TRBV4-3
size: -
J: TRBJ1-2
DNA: TGCGCCAGCAGCCAAGACGCCCGGGAACGAGCAGGCTATGGCTACACCTTC
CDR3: CASSQDARERAGYGYTF

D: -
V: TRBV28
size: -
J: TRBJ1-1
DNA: TGTGCCAGCAGTACTTCACCGGGTCTCGGAGGGAGGGTCGCTTTCTTT
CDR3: CASSTSPGLGGRVAFF

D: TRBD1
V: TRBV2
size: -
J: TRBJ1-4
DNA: TGTGCCAGCAGTGAGGACAGGGTATTCGAAAAACTGTTTTTT
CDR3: CASSEDRVFEKLFF

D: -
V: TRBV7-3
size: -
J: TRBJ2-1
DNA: TGTGCCAGCAGCTCTCAGCCGGACCCCAACTACAATGAGCAGTTCTTC
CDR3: CASSSQPDPNYNEQFF

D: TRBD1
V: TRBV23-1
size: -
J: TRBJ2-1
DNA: TGCGCCAGCAGTCGGACAGGGGGGCATGATGAGCAGTTCTTC
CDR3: CASSRTGGHDEQFF

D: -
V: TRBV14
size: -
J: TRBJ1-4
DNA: TGTGCCAGCAGCCCACTAGCGGGAACTAATGAAAAACTGTTTTTT
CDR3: CASSPLAGTNEKLFF

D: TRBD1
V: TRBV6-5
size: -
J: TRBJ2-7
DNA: TGTGCCAGCAGCCTAAGGACAGGACCCTACGAGCAGTACTTC
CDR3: CASSLRTGPYEQYF

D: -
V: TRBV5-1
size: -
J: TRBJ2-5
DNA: TGCGCCAGCAGTACGGGGCGGCTGAGCGAGACCCAGTACTTC
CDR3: CASSTGRLSETQYF

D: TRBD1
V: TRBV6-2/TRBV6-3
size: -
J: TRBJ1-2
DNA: TGTGCCAGCAGTAAATCGGACAGGGGAGACTATGGCTACACCTTC
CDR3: CASSKSDRGDYGYTF

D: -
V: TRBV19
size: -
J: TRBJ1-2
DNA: TGTGCCAGTAGTGCCATGAGGGGAGTAAGTAACTATGGCTACACCTTC
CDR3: CASSAMRGVSNYGYTF

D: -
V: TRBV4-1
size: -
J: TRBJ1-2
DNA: TGCGCCAGCAGCCCCCGCTTGCGGGTAAACTATGGCTACACCTTC
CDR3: CASSPRLRVNYGYTF

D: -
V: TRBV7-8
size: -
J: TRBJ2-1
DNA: TGTGCCAGCAGCTTAGTACTAGAACTCTACAATGAGCAGTTCTTC
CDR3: CASSLVLELYNEQFF

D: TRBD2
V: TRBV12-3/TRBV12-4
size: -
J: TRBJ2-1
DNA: TGTGCCAGCAGCCGAGGACTAGGCCATGAGCAGTTCTTC
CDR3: CASSRGLGHEQFF

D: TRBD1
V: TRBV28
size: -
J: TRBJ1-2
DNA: TGTGCCAGCAGTCTACCCGGGACAGGCAACTATGGCTACACCTTC
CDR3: CASSLPGTGNYGYTF

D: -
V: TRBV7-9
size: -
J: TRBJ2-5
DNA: TGTGCCAGCGTTAGGAGCGACTCCCAAGAGACCCAGTACTTC
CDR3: CASVRSDSQETQYF

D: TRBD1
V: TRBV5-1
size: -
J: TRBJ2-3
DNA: TGCGCCAGCAGCCCTGGACAGGGGGCCTCAGATACGCAGTATTTT
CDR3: CASSPGQGASDTQYF

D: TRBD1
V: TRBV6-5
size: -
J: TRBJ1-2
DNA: TGTGCCAGCAGTTATGTACAGGGGGCGATCTATGGCTACACCTTC
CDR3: CASSYVQGAIYGYTF

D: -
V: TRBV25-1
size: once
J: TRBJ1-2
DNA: TGTGCCAGCAGTGAATCCCGGTATGGCTACACCTTC
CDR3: CASSESRYGYTF

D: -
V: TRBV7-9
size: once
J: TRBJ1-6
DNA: TGTGCCAGCAGCTTAGTCCAGGGATTTTCACCCCTCCACTTT
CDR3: CASSLVQGFSPLHF

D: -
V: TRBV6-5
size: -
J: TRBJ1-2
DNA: TGTGCCAGCACCCTACTGGGGGCCGGCTATGGCTACACCTTC
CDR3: CASTLLGAGYGYTF

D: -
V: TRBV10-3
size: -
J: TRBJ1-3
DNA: TGTGCCATCAGTGAGGTAAAGGGCGCTGGAAACACCATATATTTT
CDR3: CAISEVKGAGNTIYF

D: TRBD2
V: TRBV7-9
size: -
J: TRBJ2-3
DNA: TGTGCCAGCAGCTCAACTAGCGGGAGAGATACGCAGTATTTT
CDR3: CASSSTSGRDTQYF

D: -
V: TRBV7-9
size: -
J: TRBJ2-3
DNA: TGTGCCAGCAGCCCCTATAGCACAGATACGCAGTATTTT
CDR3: CASSPYSTDTQYF

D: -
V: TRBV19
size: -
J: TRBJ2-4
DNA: TGTGCCAGTAGTATGGGCAGGGTGGCCAAAAACATTCAGTACTTC
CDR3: CASSMGRVAKNIQYF

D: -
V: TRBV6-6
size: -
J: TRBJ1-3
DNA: TGTGCCAGCAGCACTGCTGGGCCGAGCTCTGGAAACACCATATATTTT
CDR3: CASSTAGPSSGNTIYF

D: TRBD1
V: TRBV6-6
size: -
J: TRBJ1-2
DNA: TGTGCCAGCAGTTACGAGGGGGCCCTAAGCTTCTATGGCTACACCTTC
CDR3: CASSYEGALSFYGYTF

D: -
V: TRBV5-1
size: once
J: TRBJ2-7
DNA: TGCGCCAGCAGTCCCGGGGGGCCCCTTTCCTACGAGCAGTACTTC
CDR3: CASSPGGPLSYEQYF

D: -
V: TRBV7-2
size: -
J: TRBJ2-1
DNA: TGTGCCAGCAGCTTATTCACCTATAGGTCCTACAATGAGCAGTTCTTC
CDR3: CASSLFTYRSYNEQFF

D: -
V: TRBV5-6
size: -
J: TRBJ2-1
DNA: TGTGCCAGCAGCTTGGTTCAGTACAATGAGCAGTTCTTC
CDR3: CASSLVQYNEQFF